This note documents a single TCR beta chain sequence. Its target is unknown. This record comes from a study of cytomegalovirus exposure and HLA in healthy donors. Germline V gives CDR1 MDHEN, CDR2 SYDVKM. The V end lost 5 bases, the J end lost 3 bases, and 11 bases lay between the germline ends. This CDR3 has 13 residues. The PCR had 60 Vbeta and 13 Jbeta primers. Some clones are missing from TCRdb's copy, which holds only in-frame ones; the method was immunoSEQ multiplex PCR. The repertoire consists of roughly 100,000 clones, with about two thirds occurring once and the leading ten covering roughly 2.8%. Study conclusions and caveats: It was likely that a cluster of highly shared sequence variants was a sequencing artifact. Earlier analysis looked at TCR beta V segments, and most were productive about 87% or about 30% of the time. Versus the roughly 640-donor mean, an Asian-associated ancestry cluster reportedly showed fewer N-insertions in a later analysis. CMV serostatus was the sole immune exposure data available.

The rearrangement links TRBV28 to TRBJ2-7; D gene uncertain. Specimen: PBMCs. The clonotype comes from a female donor in good health and CMV-seronegative. The CDR3 sequence: CASSPRSVYEQYF. For the CDR3, the DNA is TGTGCCAGCAGTCCCCGTTCAGTCTACGAGCAGTACTTC.